Presented here are 10 T cell receptor beta chains from one specimen sequenced in a study of human T cells and chemical hapten exposure. Time point indicated: pre-sensitization, week 0. Treatment reported: therapeutic diphenylcyclopropenone sensitization with weekly scalp DPC. TCRdb ran MiXCR on the RACE reads and lists one entry per CDR3 protein. Of approximately 180,000 distinct CDR3 sequences listed, under 35% are singletons. Sample: whole blood, taken in connection with sensitization to the hapten diphenylcyclopropenone (DPC). The receptors come from a woman aged 25 to 39 with alopecia areata. Some clones in this sample may be carry-over from other donors' samples.

This clonotype was picked up a small number of times. The chain has TRBV10-3 and TRBJ1-5; weak D call: TRBD1 (6 bases). This CDR3 is 16 amino acids long. The V end lost 3 bases, the J end lost 6 bases, and 18 bases lay between the germline ends. CDR1 ENHRY and CDR2 SYGVKD come from the germline V gene. The CDR3 sequence is CAISDPGGGESQPQHF. CDR3 nucleotides: TGTGCCATCAGTGATCCAGGAGGGGGGGAAAGTCAGCCCCAGCATTTT.

This rearrangement joins TRBV7-2 to TRBJ1-5; a possible D gene is TRBD1 (5 bases). Between the trimmed V and J ends, which lost 1 base and 3 bases, there was a span of 13 bases. This CDR3 has 16 amino acids. The germline V gene encodes CDR1 SGHTA and CDR2 FQGNSA. The CDR3 DNA is TGTGCCAGCAGCTTAGGGGGCAGACGAAACAATCAGCCCCAGCATTTT. This gives the protein CASSLGGRRNNQPQHF.

This chain uses TRBV11-2 with TRBJ2-5, with D perhaps TRBD2 (6 bases). The CDR3 consists of 15 residues. With 2 bases removed from V and 4 bases from J, the gap between germline ends came to 14 bases. From germline, CDR1 is SGHAT and CDR2 FQNNGV. The chain's CDR3 is CASSLRAGGTETQYF. The DNA for the CDR3 is TGTGCCAGCAGCTTACGAGCCGGAGGGACAGAGACCCAGTACTTC. The complete variable domain, with remaining parts taken from reference TRBV11-2 and TRBJ2-5, reads EAGVAQSPRYKIIEKRQSVAFWCNPISGHATLYWYQQILGQGPKLLIQFQNNGVVDDSQLPKDRFSAERLKGVDSTLKIQPAKLEDSAVYLCASSLRAGGTETQYFGPGTRLLVL.

This clonotype was observed a few times. The chain is built from TRBV27 and TRBJ2-5; no definite D call. V shed 6 bases and J shed 2 bases, with 13 bases lying between them. The CDR3 totals 14 residues. Germline-derived CDR1 and CDR2 are MNHEY and SMNVEV (reference sequence). Here the CDR3 reads CASSPRGIQETQYF. CDR3 nucleotide sequence: TGTGCCAGCAGCCCTCGAGGAATTCAAGAGACCCAGTACTTC.

V and J are TRBV27 and TRBJ1-1; D unclear. Per germline, CDR1 MNHEY and CDR2 SMNVEV (reference sequence). There are 13 residues in the CDR3. Trimming removed 0 bases from V and 5 bases from J, with 7 bases in between. In nucleotides, the CDR3 is TGTGCCAGCAGTTTATCGGGGAGTACTGAAGCTTTCTTT. It translates to CASSLSGSTEAFF.

In its sample, this clonotype was seen a few times. Here the CDR3 DNA reads TGTGCCCGCATTCGGGGCTACACCTTC. Its protein is CARIRGYTF. This chain connects TRBV9 to TRBJ1-2, with D unclear. V lost 10 bases and J 8 bases, leaving 9 bases between the germline ends. The CDR3 totals 9 residues. Germline CDR1 reads SGDLS; CDR2 reads YYNGEE.

This clonotype was detected a few times. V gene TRBV7-8 combines with J gene TRBJ1-4, with a weak D call TRBD1 (5 bases). Germline-derived CDR1 and CDR2 are SGHVS and FQNEAQ. V lost 1 base, J lost 1 base, and 10 bases lay in between. The CDR3 is 16 amino acids. The CDR3 reads CASSLVWGRTNEKLFF. For the CDR3, the DNA is TGTGCCAGCAGCTTAGTATGGGGCAGAACTAATGAAAAACTGTTTTTT.

There are a few counts of this clonotype. The chain has TRBV29-1 and TRBJ2-1; tentatively, D is TRBD1 (6 bases). The CDR3 covers 11 residues. CDR1 and CDR2 from the germline V gene are SQVTM and ANQGSEA. Trimming removed 7 bases at V and 5 bases at J, with 9 bases between. The CDR3 DNA sequence: TGCAGCGCGGGACACCACAATGAGCAGTTCTTC. Its translation: CSAGHHNEQFF.

This clonotype is a singleton in its sample. The V and J genes are TRBV6-1 and TRBJ2-3; 10 bases align to TRBD2. The CDR3 extends over 14 amino acids. Germline V gives CDR1 MNHNS, CDR2 SASEGT. V dropped 7 bases and J dropped 2; count of bases not matched to a gene: 3. The CDR3 DNA reads as TGTGCCAGCAAACTAGCGGGGTACACAGATACGCAGTATTTT. Protein product: CASKLAGYTDTQYF.

About this clonotype: A read error may produce the germline difference seen at one junction end. The chain links TRBV5-1 to TRBJ2-5, with a weak D call TRBD2 (5 bases). Germline V gene lookup returns CDR1 SGHRS and CDR2 YFSETQ. This CDR3 is 13 amino acids long. The CDR3 DNA is TGCGCCAGCAGGGGAGCCTACCAAGAGGCCCAGTACTTC. Translated: CASRGAYQEAQYF.